Reported below is one TCR beta chain. Its target is unknown. TCRdb and the translated DNA give different amino acids at residue 13; the protein presented here is the one translated from the DNA. Genes and germline are mouse. The sequence runs out 3 residues before the end of the CDR3; the remainder is reconstructed from the germline J gene. This record belongs to a study of CD8+ T cells in alopecia areata. Study summary: Grafted skin came from C3H/HeJ donors with spontaneous alopecia (roughly 6-13 months old) and was placed on roughly 7-11-week-old female C3H/HeJ mice.

Extracted RNA was reverse transcribed, and the resulting cDNA served as sequencing template. Assay used: immunoSEQ multiplex PCR; TCRdb lists only in-frame clones, some missing. The profile covers around 100,000 clones, none occurring a single time. Germline V gene data show CDR1 as FNHDT and CDR2 as SITEND (reference sequence). This CDR3 has 16 amino acids. The J segment lost 5 bases and the V segment lost 5 bases, leaving 10 bases of the junction unmatched. Study results and limitations: Scalp sequencing also captures normal skin's resident alphabeta T cells. The study found higher clonality in lesional than normal scalp, especially in alopecia totalis/universalis.

Sequencing was performed on lesional skin. The TCR was taken from a C3H/HeJ mouse with alopecia areata. For this strain, the MHC haplotype corresponds to H2-k. The chain couples TRBV19 to TRBJ1-6, with TRBD1 matching 7 bases. TRBJ1-6 is marked as an open reading frame, function uncertain. The CDR3 DNA, read in part, is TGTGCCAGCAGCCTCGAACAGGGGAGGGATAATTCGCCC. It yields the protein CASSLEQGRDNSP. The CDR3 in its entirety is CASSLEQGRDNSPLYF.